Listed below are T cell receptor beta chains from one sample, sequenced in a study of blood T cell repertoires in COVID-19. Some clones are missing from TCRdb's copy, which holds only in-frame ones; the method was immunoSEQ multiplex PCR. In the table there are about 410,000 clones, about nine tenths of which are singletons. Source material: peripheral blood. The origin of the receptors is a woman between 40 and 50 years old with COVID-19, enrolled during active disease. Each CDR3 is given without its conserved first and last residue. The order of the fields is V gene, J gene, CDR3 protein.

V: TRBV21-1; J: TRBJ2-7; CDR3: ASSKTLGGGGYEQY
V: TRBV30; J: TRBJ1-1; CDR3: AFRVVNTEAF
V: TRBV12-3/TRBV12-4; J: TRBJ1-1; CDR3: ASTPRGDTEAF
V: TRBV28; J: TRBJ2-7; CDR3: ASSSLAGGHHEQY
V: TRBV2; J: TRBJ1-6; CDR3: ARQGEGNSPLH
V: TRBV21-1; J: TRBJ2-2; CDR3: ASSKRREANTGELF
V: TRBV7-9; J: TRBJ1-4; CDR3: ASSWTGGNEKLF
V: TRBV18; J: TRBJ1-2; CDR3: ASSPPPAGTYGYT
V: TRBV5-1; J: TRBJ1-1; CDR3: ASSWDRGAEAF
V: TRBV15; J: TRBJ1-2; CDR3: ATSILGHYT
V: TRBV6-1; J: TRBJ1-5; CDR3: ASSERGTGEGYSNQPQH
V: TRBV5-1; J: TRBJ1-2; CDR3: ASSASGRGNNYGYT
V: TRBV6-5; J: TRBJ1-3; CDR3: ASRQGRLPGNTIY
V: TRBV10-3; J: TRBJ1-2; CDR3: AISDSNSYGYT
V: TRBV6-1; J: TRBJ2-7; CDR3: ASSEAVRYEQY
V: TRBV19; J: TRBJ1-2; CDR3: ASSIDAGLHYGYT
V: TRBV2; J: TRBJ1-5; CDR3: ASSEARADQPQH
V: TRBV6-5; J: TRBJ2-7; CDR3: ASSRSTGLEQY
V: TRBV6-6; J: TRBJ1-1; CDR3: ASSYRGEAF
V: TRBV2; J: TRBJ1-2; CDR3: ASSVRGGDGYT
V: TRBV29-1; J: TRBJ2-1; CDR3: SVDSGGYNEQF
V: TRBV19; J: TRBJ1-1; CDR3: ASTPERGTEAF
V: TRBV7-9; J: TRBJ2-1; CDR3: ASSLGKPGTSGRYDEQF
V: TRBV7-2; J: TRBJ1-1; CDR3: ASSPSQAAAF
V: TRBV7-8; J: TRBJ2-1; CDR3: ASSRGGSGIYNEQF
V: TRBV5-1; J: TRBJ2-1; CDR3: ASSLESGNNEQF
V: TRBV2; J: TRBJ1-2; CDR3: ASSEDRGSLA
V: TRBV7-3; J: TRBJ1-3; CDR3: ASSPPSGNTIY
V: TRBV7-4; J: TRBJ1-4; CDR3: ASSLRVNEKLF
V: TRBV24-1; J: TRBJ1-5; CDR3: ATQNQPQH
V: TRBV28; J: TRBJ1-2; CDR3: ASSPRGTGFYGYT
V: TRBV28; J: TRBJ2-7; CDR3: ASRNRITYEQY
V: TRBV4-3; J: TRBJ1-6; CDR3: ASSQRQSNSPLH
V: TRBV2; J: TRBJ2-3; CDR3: ASSDGGKHTQY
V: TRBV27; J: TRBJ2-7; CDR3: ASSRRWASPYEQY
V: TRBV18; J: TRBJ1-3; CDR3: ASSPLKGTLSGNTIY
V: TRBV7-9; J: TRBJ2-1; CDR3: ASSQTGDSEQF
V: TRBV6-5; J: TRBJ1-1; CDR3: ASSPREGAEAF
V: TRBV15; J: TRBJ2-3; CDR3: ATSRGLAGRTDTQY
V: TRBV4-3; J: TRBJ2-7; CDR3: ASSQSPSGSYEQY
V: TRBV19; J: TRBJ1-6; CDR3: ASSLLSTPSLH